This entry is about one T cell receptor (beta chain). This clonotype was observed a few times. There is no known antigen for this receptor. No much larger clone exists at a distance of one base, and base qualities are not known. The data are from a study of human T cells and chemical hapten exposure (dated by TCRdb to the early 2020s). Regarding the research as a whole: For sensitization, 2% DPC in acetone was applied to a 2 cm by 2 cm area of upper inner arm skin. Peripheral blood TCR repertoire changes were tracked in vivo in alopecia patients during primary and secondary sensitization to the hapten diphenylcyclopropenone (DPC). Libraries were combined into a pool for sequencing, and differences in TCR yield between samples came mainly from small differences in library volumes within the pool. Throughout the roughly 26-week study period, patients were also given weekly therapeutic DPC doses on the scalp. Blood samples were taken from patients before sensitization (week 0) and then at 2, 6 and about 24 weeks after DPC sensitization. The patient cohort, mostly female, included alopecia areata with under or over 50% scalp involvement, alopecia totalis and alopecia universalis. Blood for TCR sequencing was provided by twenty-nine alopecia patients at one to four time points (pre-sensitization, 2, 6 and 24 weeks). Patch testing on the upper back used Finn chambers containing 0.01% DPC, with scoring done after 6 days according to International Contact Dermatitis Research Group standards. Summary of the overall study and its limitations: Because all patients had alopecia, a presumed autoimmune disease, the immune response of the patients might differ from that of healthy individuals. DPC sensitization did not change how many TCRs were above 1 in 1000 frequency, and no evidence was found of alterations in global repertoire structure. Compared with pre-sensitization or healthy control sets, expanded TCRs formed significantly more large CDR3 similarity clusters, which is consistent with antigen-driven responses. After repeated subsampling, changes were observed in the strength of the expansion versus patch-test correlation and in the threshold at which the correlation became significant. A positive correlation was found between the number of PT1 expanded TCRs and patch test score, with significance reached at thresholds 8, 16 and 32 but not 4.

The CDR3 runs 16 amino acids, cysteine and phenylalanine included. The kept DNA is CDR3 alone, 48 bases in frame from the first base. The V end gives up 1 base and the J end 11 bases, leaving 10 bases in the junction not matched to a gene. From the germline V gene, CDR1 is SGHVS and CDR2 is FQNEAQ. Sample time point, as interpreted from the label and publication: patch test 1, 2 weeks after DPC sensitization. The treatment or condition label for this specimen denotes: therapeutic diphenylcyclopropenone sensitization with weekly scalp DPC. At every patch-test visit, the blood draw took place before the patch test was put on. Patients were eligible if aged 18 to 70, diagnosed with alopecia and judged suitable for DPC therapy, and pregnant patients were excluded. Total RNA was extracted from unfractionated whole blood collected in Tempus Blood RNA tubes. The library was generated by RACE. The instrument given in TCRdb is NextSeq 500. Library preparation attached unique molecular identifiers to individual cDNA molecules for quantitative, reproducible TCR counting. Each blood RNA sample was used to sequence both TCR alpha and TCR beta chains. On the authors' methods: Samples had a median of 95,638 TCRs, with a range from about 23,224 to 690,600. The Decombinator software suite was used to annotate V, J and CDR3 in the TCR reads. To make PS versus PT1 abundance plots, every sample was subsampled to the same number of TCRs (28,000). Expanded TCRs were defined as absent before sensitization and observed at least eight times at the 2-week time point. The public reads were reanalyzed by TCRdb: fastp trimming at Q25, MiXCR alignment, in-frame beta chains only. Records with the same CDR3 protein are collapsed into one entry carrying the most frequent genes and DNA. Here the V and J calls rest on TCRdb's processing, not on the authors' analysis. Counted in this sample were 370,000 or so distinct CDR3 sequences; roughly 4.8% of them appeared once. The ten most abundant clones make up 2% to 2.5% of the sample.

The source is a woman aged 50 to 60 with alopecia areata. Some clones in this sample may be carry-over from other donors' samples. This receptor chain uses TRBV7-8 and TRBJ2-1; TRBD2 matches 11 bases in the middle. This material consisted of whole blood, taken in connection with sensitization to the hapten diphenylcyclopropenone (DPC). The DNA is TGTGCCAGCAGCTTAGTATCTACTAGCGGGGGAAATCAGCAGTTCTTC. Translated, this gives CASSLVSTSGGNQQFF.